The clone carrying this T cell receptor beta chain was seen only a few times. The target antigen is unknown. CDR3 length: 16 amino acids. Per the germline V gene, CDR1 is SGHRS and CDR2 is YFSETQ. V lost 0 bases to trimming and J lost 4 bases, with 17 bases between them. This sample is drawn from a study of beta chain features in type 1 diabetes. Study-wide points: High-TCR-expressing cells could be over-represented by cDNA sequencing. Among patients with Type 1 diabetes, TCRB CDR3s were moderately but significantly shorter in every one of the four CD4+ subsets. Type 1 diabetes patients had fewer VDJ junction insertions and more deletions.

Every isolated RNA sample was fully reverse transcribed, so sequencing captured expressed TCRB transcripts. Produced via immunoSEQ multiplex PCR; TCRdb's table is partial and in-frame only. Among hundreds of thousands of clones listed, roughly an eighth were seen once. The collection from each donor was one heparinised blood draw averaging roughly 0.11 L. V usage is TRBV5-1 and J usage is TRBJ2-7; D possibly corresponds to TRBD1 (6 bases). The source is a man aged 18 to 29 with type 1 diabetes. Sequenced: naive CD4+ T cells from blood. CDR3 DNA: TGCGCCAGCAGCTTGGACGGTGGACAGAAGAGATACGAGCAGTACTTC. As protein: CASSLDGGQKRYEQYF.